In this sample, the clone carrying this TCR beta chain turned up once. This CDR3 is 12 amino acids long. Germline V gene sequence: CDR1 SGHVS, CDR2 FNYEAQ. V lost 11 bases, J lost 0 bases, and 4 bases stayed unmatched. TCRdb reprocessed the RT-PCR reads with MiXCR, giving one entry per CDR3 protein. The table records about 110,000 distinct CDR3 sequences, about a third of them present only once. The sample originates from a study of patients and donors after allogeneic stem cell transplantation. The V gene is TRBV7-6, the J gene TRBJ2-7; 7 bases fit TRBD2. This sequence was found in a human donor who was either an allogeneic HSCT recipient or a stem cell or donor lymphocyte infusion donor (not recorded which). It is not recorded whose cells these are; they may come from a transplant donor. Sequences were obtained from blood, either unsorted or a sorted T cell fraction (not recorded which). The CDR3 loop reads CAGGTTSYEQYF. CDR3 bases: TGTGCCGGCGGGACTACCTCCTACGAGCAGTACTTC.